This T cell receptor beta chain was obtained from a study of T cells expressing NK-cell markers. Study-wide background: Cells sorted as CD3+CD56+NKG2C+, CD3+CD56+NKG2C- and CD3+CD56-NKG2C+ T cells supplied the TCR beta repertoires.

Reanalyzing the 5' RACE reads, TCRdb keeps one entry per CDR3 protein, without DNA. The listing records about 460,000 distinct CDR3 sequences. This CDR3 region has 16 residues. Germline-derived CDR1 and CDR2 are MGHRA and YSYEKL. The sample was blood T cells: a sorted CD56 or NKG2C T cell subset, CD4+ or CD8+ T cells, or bulk PBMC T cells (not recorded which). The TCR originated in a woman in her forties or fifties in good health. This chain links TRBV4-1 with TRBJ2-7; TCRdb's D gene call, TRBD2, goes unchecked for lack of DNA. The CDR3 sequence: CASSQGRGTRLGEQYF.